The rows below give T cell receptor beta chains drawn from one sample of a study of STAT5B mutations in CD4+ large granular lymphocyte leukemia. Profiled with immunoSEQ multiplex PCR; TCRdb holds only in-frame clones, not every one. Here the sample spans 45,000 or so clones, around 86% being singletons. The sequencing input was CD4+ T cells from blood buffy coats. These receptors all stem from a human donor in good health. Each CDR3 is given with its conserved first and last residue. The D gene is left open where the match is weak. The listing skips clone size in some rows; elsewhere it reads once, few, many or a size class.

TRBV28	.	.	TRBJ2-7	CASSSGQPYEQYF	TGTGCCAGCAGTTCCGGACAGCCCTACGAGCAGTACTTC
TRBV2	TRBD1	.	TRBJ1-5	CASRKGGQGQPQHF	TGTGCCAGCAGGAAAGGGGGACAGGGACAGCCCCAGCATTTT
TRBV25-1	.	.	TRBJ1-5	CASSEPWRAQPQHF	TGTGCCAGCAGTGAACCCTGGAGGGCCCAGCCCCAGCATTTT
TRBV2	.	.	TRBJ2-1	CASTVMGVGEQFF	TGTGCCAGCACTGTTATGGGGGTTGGTGAGCAGTTCTTC
TRBV15	TRBD2	.	TRBJ2-3	CATRTGTSGRGRHGTDTQYF	TGTGCCACCAGGACCGGGACTAGCGGGAGGGGACGTCACGGCACAGATACGCAGTATTTT
TRBV28	TRBD2	.	TRBJ2-5	CASRPSGTSGEETQYF	TGTGCCAGCAGACCTTCCGGGACTAGCGGGGAGGAGACCCAGTACTTC
TRBV5-5	.	.	TRBJ1-5	CASSLASGLNQPQHF	TGTGCCAGCAGCTTGGCTTCAGGACTCAATCAGCCCCAGCATTTT
TRBV29-1	.	.	TRBJ1-2	CSVAVWGGKTGYTF	TGCAGCGTTGCTGTGTGGGGGGGAAAGACTGGCTACACCTTC
TRBV2	.	.	TRBJ2-7	CASSTPRGGTGQIGGVSYEQYF	TGTGCCAGCAGCACACCCCGAGGGGGCACGGGACAAATCGGAGGGGTTTCCTACGAGCAGTACTTC
TRBV14	TRBD2	.	TRBJ2-1	CASSQGFDGLVILNEQFF	TGTGCCAGCAGCCAGGGCTTCGACGGACTAGTAATTCTCAATGAGCAGTTCTTC
TRBV7-2	.	.	TRBJ2-7	CASSPSRRSSYEQYF	TGTGCCAGCAGCCCAAGCCGACGGAGCTCCTACGAGCAGTACTTC
TRBV11-2	.	.	TRBJ2-7	CASSLGMTGTYEQYF	TGTGCCAGCAGCTTAGGGATGACTGGAACCTACGAGCAGTACTTC
TRBV11-2	TRBD2	.	TRBJ2-7	CASSSLAGGNSYEQYF	TGTGCCAGCAGCTCCTTAGCGGGAGGAAACTCCTACGAGCAGTACTTC
TRBV7-2	TRBD2	.	TRBJ2-1	CASSLVPSGTAYNEQFF	TGTGCCAGCAGCTTAGTCCCTAGCGGTACTGCCTACAATGAGCAGTTCTTC
TRBV7-8	TRBD2	.	TRBJ2-1	CASSLLAANEQFF	TGTGCCAGCAGCTTACTAGCGGCCAATGAGCAGTTCTTC
TRBV5-6	TRBD1	few	TRBJ1-2	CASSLQGNLFYGYTF	TGTGCCAGCAGCTTACAGGGGAACCTATTCTATGGCTACACCTTC
TRBV4-1	TRBD2	.	TRBJ2-3	CASSQGPGGPSTDTQYF	TGCGCCAGCAGCCAAGGACCGGGAGGGCCCTCAACAGATACGCAGTATTTT
TRBV7-9	.	once	TRBJ1-1	CASSSDTGSGTEAFF	TGTGCCAGCAGCTCCGATACAGGTTCGGGCACTGAAGCTTTCTTT
TRBV6-4	.	.	TRBJ2-1	CASSVSGSGSYNEQFF	TGTGCCAGCAGTGTTAGTGGGAGTGGATCCTACAATGAGCAGTTCTTC
TRBV10-3	.	.	TRBJ1-1	CAISEAGTTEAFF	TGTGCCATCAGTGAGGCAGGGACCACTGAAGCTTTCTTT
TRBV7-3	.	.	TRBJ2-1	CASSLTVGGIYNEQFF	TGTGCCAGCAGCTTAACAGTAGGCGGGATCTACAATGAGCAGTTCTTC
TRBV2	.	.	TRBJ1-5	CASSRGHLDQPQHF	TGTGCCAGCAGCCGGGGACACCTTGATCAGCCCCAGCATTTT
TRBV4-3	TRBD2	.	TRBJ2-2	CASSQRRTSGSSGELFF	TGCGCCAGCAGCCAAAGAAGGACTAGCGGGAGTTCCGGGGAGCTGTTTTTT
TRBV20-1	.	.	TRBJ1-1	CSANRVPEAFF	TGCAGTGCTAACAGGGTACCTGAAGCTTTCTTT
TRBV10-3	TRBD2	.	TRBJ2-3	CAIRDSGSIQTQYF	TGTGCCATCAGGGATAGCGGGAGTATCCAGACGCAGTATTTT
TRBV14	.	.	TRBJ2-7	CASSSQGYEQYF	TGTGCCAGCAGCTCACAGGGCTACGAGCAGTACTTC
TRBV28	.	.	TRBJ1-1	CASTPPRANTEAFF	TGTGCCAGCACCCCCCCGAGAGCAAACACTGAAGCTTTCTTT
TRBV11-1	.	.	TRBJ1-1	CASSLGLGHGTEAFF	TGTGCCAGCAGCCTAGGGTTAGGGCACGGCACTGAAGCTTTCTTT
TRBV5-1	TRBD1	.	TRBJ1-1	CASTRTGLHEAFF	TGCGCCAGCACCAGGACAGGGCTCCATGAAGCTTTCTTT